The 25 T cell receptor beta chains below all came from one sample that was sequenced in a study of T cell responses to AZD1222 COVID-19 vaccine. Sequencing used immunoSEQ multiplex PCR; TCRdb keeps in-frame clones, though not all of them. This table holds tens of thousands of clones, 76% found once. The specimen was peripheral blood, collected on day 0 of AZD1222 vaccination. All receptors come from an adult in good health.

The rearrangement joins TRBV7-8 to TRBJ2-5; D is unclear. Germline CDR1 SGHVS, CDR2 FQNEAQ. Trimming removed 5 bases at V and 2 bases at J, with 12 bases between. There are 14 residues in the CDR3. The CDR3 sequence: CASSLDFGQETQYF. The CDR3 DNA reads TGTGCCAGCAGCCTAGACTTCGGACAAGAGACCCAGTACTTC.

The chain joins TRBV19 to TRBJ1-5, with D uncertain. Trimming cost V 10 bases and J 0 bases, with 16 bases left between them. The CDR3 loop spans 15 amino acids. Per the germline V gene, CDR1 is LNHDA and CDR2 is SQIVND (reference sequence). The CDR3 reads CATKEGPHSNQPQHF. The CDR3 bases are TGTGCCACTAAGGAAGGGCCCCATAGCAATCAGCCCCAGCATTTT.

The CDR3 DNA reads TGTGCCATCAGTGAGAGGACAGGCGGTGACAATCAGCCCCAGCATTTT. It specifies CAISERTGGDNQPQHF. This sequence joins TRBV10-3 and TRBJ1-5; TRBD1 matches 7 bases. With V trimmed by 2 bases and J by 3 bases, 7 bases remained unmatched. The CDR3 is made up of 16 amino acids. Germline V gene lookup returns CDR1 ENHRY and CDR2 SYGVKD.

A few counts support this clone. This chain joins TRBV7-9 and TRBJ2-1; possible D gene TRBD2, 7 bases. V was clipped by 4 bases and J by 4 bases, with 11 bases between them. The CDR3 sequence is 14 residues long. Germline V gene lookup returns CDR1 SEHNR and CDR2 FQNEAQ (reference sequence). The CDR3 is CASSSGGLYNEQFF. The CDR3 nucleotides read TGTGCCAGCAGCTCCGGGGGGCTGTACAATGAGCAGTTCTTC.

The chain joins TRBV2 to TRBJ2-1, with D possibly matching TRBD2 (6 bases). Trimming left V 9 bases short and J 11 bases short, with 11 bases between. Germline CDR1 is SNHLY and CDR2 is FYNNEI. The CDR3 is 10 amino acids. DNA for the CDR3: TGTGCCAGTGGGGGGAAACAGCAGTTCTTC. Protein sequence: CASGGKQQFF.

The chain combines TRBV7-2 with TRBJ2-7, with D possibly called TRBD1 or TRBD2 (6 bases each). Germline values: CDR1 SGHTA, CDR2 FQGNSA. This CDR3 is built from 15 residues. V shed 3 bases and J shed 5 bases, with 17 bases lying between them. The chain's CDR3 is CASSFPLGGGNEQYF. The CDR3 DNA follows: TGTGCCAGCAGCTTCCCACTGGGGGGCGGAAACGAGCAGTACTTC. Using reference TRBV7-2 and TRBJ2-7 for the parts outside the CDR3, the full variable domain is GAGVSQSPSNKVTEKGKDVELRCDPISGHTALYWYRQSLGQGLEFLIYFQGNSAPDKSGLPSDRFSAERTGGSVSTLTIQRTQQEDSAVYLCASSFPLGGGNEQYFGPGTRLTVT.

The J gene is TRBJ2-1, the V gene TRBV7-9; D is undetermined. V lost 8 bases and J 1 base, leaving 12 bases between the germline ends. The germline CDR1 and CDR2 sequences are SEHNR and FQNEAQ (reference sequence). The CDR3 runs 14 residues. The CDR3 region is CASFAPGSYNEQFF. DNA for the CDR3: TGTGCCAGCTTCGCCCCTGGATCCTACAATGAGCAGTTCTTC.

The chain is built from TRBV6-6 and TRBJ1-4; no clear D gene. This CDR3 spans 15 amino acids. CDR1 and CDR2 from the germline V gene are MNHNY and SVGAGI (reference sequence). V lost 2 bases to trimming and J lost 2 bases, with 9 bases between them. The CDR3 spells CASSYGRDTNEKLFF. The CDR3 DNA is TGTGCCAGCAGTTACGGCCGGGATACTAATGAAAAACTGTTTTTT.

The V and J genes are TRBV5-4 and TRBJ1-1, with D possibly matching TRBD1 (5 bases). The V end lost 0 bases, the J end lost 4 bases, and 10 bases lay between the germline ends. The germline V gene has CDR1 SGHNT and CDR2 YYREEE (reference sequence). The CDR3 runs to 14 residues. The CDR3 nucleotides read TGTGCCAGCAGCTTGGAGGCGGGACTCACTGAAGCTTTCTTT. It yields the protein CASSLEAGLTEAFF.

The chain has TRBV5-4 and TRBJ2-1; 7 positions match TRBD2. CDR3 length: 12 amino acids. Losses at the gene ends were 4 bases for V and 10 bases for J; bases not matched to a gene: 5. CDR1 SGHNT and CDR2 YYREEE come from the germline V gene (reference sequence). The CDR3: CASSPFSGEQFF. The CDR3 DNA reads TGTGCCAGCAGCCCATTTAGCGGGGAGCAGTTCTTC.

This sequence joins TRBV6-5 and TRBJ1-1; D gene ambiguous. The germline V gene has CDR1 MNHEY and CDR2 SVGAGI. The CDR3 length is 14 residues. The V and J ends lost 0 bases and 4 bases respectively, with 9 bases between them. CDR3 DNA: TGTGCCAGCAGTTACTCAGGGAGGGCCACTGAAGCTTTCTTT. This encodes CASSYSGRATEAFF.

This chain joins TRBV25-1 and TRBJ1-4; the match to TRBD1 covers 10 bases. This CDR3 has 14 residues. Germline V lookup: CDR1 MGHDK, CDR2 SYGVNS. V shed 6 bases and J 7 bases; nucleotides not matched to a gene: 5. The CDR3 DNA reads TGTGCCAGCAGCAACGGGACAGGGGTTGAAAAACTGTTTTTT. It translates to CASSNGTGVEKLFF.

V usage is TRBV28 and J usage is TRBJ1-5; a possible D gene is TRBD1 (5 bases). Germline V gives CDR1 MDHEN, CDR2 SYDVKM. This CDR3 has 13 amino acids. V lost 4 bases and J lost 4, with 8 bases in between. CDR3 DNA: TGTGCCAGCAGTTGGGGCCCGAATCAGCCCCAGCATTTT. It translates to CASSWGPNQPQHF.

The CDR3 nucleotides read TGTGCCAGCAGCCCGGGACAGCTAGTTAACTATGGCTACACCTTC. Residues: CASSPGQLVNYGYTF. The genes are TRBV5-5 and TRBJ1-2, with 7 nucleotides matching TRBD1. Germline CDR1 reads SGHKS; CDR2 reads YYEKEE (reference sequence). This CDR3 is built from 15 residues. V shed 4 bases and J 1 base; nucleotides not matched to a gene: 7.

The chain uses TRBV11-1 and TRBJ1-1; 9 nucleotides agree with TRBD1. Per the germline V gene, CDR1 is SGHAT and CDR2 is FQDESV (reference sequence). The length of the CDR3 is 15 residues. J gave up 0 bases and V 5 bases, and 4 bases lay outside the gene matches. For the CDR3, the DNA is TGTGCCAGCAGCCAGTACAGGGGGCTGAACACTGAAGCTTTCTTT. It is translated as CASSQYRGLNTEAFF.

This chain links TRBV28 with TRBJ1-4, with 7 bases matching TRBD1. Germline values: CDR1 MDHEN, CDR2 SYDVKM. Trimming took 5 bases from V and 0 from J; bases not matched to a gene: 0. The CDR3 has 14 residues. DNA for the CDR3: TGTGCCAGCAGTGGGACAGCAACTAATGAAAAACTGTTTTTT. Protein: CASSGTATNEKLFF.

The chain uses TRBV10-3 and TRBJ2-7; 8 bases match TRBD1. V gave up 7 bases and J gave up 3 bases; unmatched junction bases: 5. The CDR3 consists of 13 residues. CDR1 and CDR2 (germline): ENHRY, SYGVKD. This CDR3 reads CAITPGQDYEQYF. In DNA form, the CDR3 reads TGTGCCATCACCCCGGGACAGGACTACGAGCAGTACTTC.

The rearrangement links TRBV19 to TRBJ2-7; 7 nucleotides line up with TRBD1. The CDR3 extends over 14 amino acids. Germline loops: CDR1 LNHDA, CDR2 SQIVND (reference sequence). The J segment lost 0 bases and the V segment lost 4 bases, leaving 3 bases of the junction unmatched. CDR3 loop: CASSNRDSSYEQYF. CDR3 sequence (DNA): TGTGCCAGTAGTAACCGGGACAGCTCCTACGAGCAGTACTTC.

J is TRBJ2-7 and V is TRBV25-1; D remains unclear. This CDR3 contains 18 residues. V was clipped by 1 base and J by 2 bases, with 21 bases between them. Germline loops: CDR1 MGHDK, CDR2 SYGVNS. The CDR3 coding sequence is TGTGCCAGCAGTGAATCTCAAGCCCGGTTCCCCTACCCCTACGAGCAGTACTTC. Translated, it gives CASSESQARFPYPYEQYF.

The chain couples TRBV6-1 to TRBJ1-1; D is unclear. Trimming pared 3 bases from V and 4 bases from J, leaving 12 bases between. The CDR3 covers 14 residues. Germline values: CDR1 MNHNS, CDR2 SASEGT. The CDR3 spells CASSDPGRTTEAFF. The CDR3 nucleotides are TGTGCCAGCAGTGACCCGGGCCGAACCACTGAAGCTTTCTTT.

The V gene is TRBV7-2, the J gene TRBJ1-1; D is unclear. Germline loops: CDR1 SGHTA, CDR2 FQGNSA. This CDR3 has 13 amino acids. V lost 7 bases, J lost 3 bases, and 12 bases lay in between. CDR3 bases: TGTGCCAGCAACACAAGGTCTCACACTGAAGCTTTCTTT. It specifies CASNTRSHTEAFF.

The chain employs TRBV3-1 (or the pseudogene TRBV3-2) and TRBJ2-7; D might be TRBD1 or TRBD2, each matching 5 bases. Between the trimmed V and J ends, which lost 4 bases and 6 bases, there was a span of 10 bases. Germline loops: CDR1 LGHDT, CDR2 YNNKEL (reference sequence). The length of the CDR3 is 12 residues. The chain's CDR3 is CASSPLGGEQYF. The CDR3 DNA reads TGTGCCAGCAGCCCCCTTGGGGGCGAGCAGTACTTC.

This clone was observed a single time. The V gene is TRBV14, the J gene TRBJ2-1; D remains unclear. Germline assignment: CDR1 SGHDN and CDR2 FVKESK. With 2 bases removed from V and 5 bases from J, the gap between germline ends came to 10 bases. This CDR3 contains 14 residues. Written as DNA, the CDR3 is TGTGCCAGCAGCCAAATCTGGATAAACAATGAGCAGTTCTTC. Protein product: CASSQIWINNEQFF.

CDR3 sequence reads: CASSDRGMTEAFF. The CDR3 region has the DNA TGTGCCAGCAGCGACAGGGGTATGACTGAAGCTTTCTTT. The chain is built from TRBV2 and TRBJ1-1, with 8 bases aligning to TRBD1. The CDR3 is 13 residues long. The germline V gene encodes CDR1 SNHLY and CDR2 FYNNEI. V lost 6 bases and J lost 5; bases outside the gene matches: 5.

The CDR3: CASSQIQRNEQFF. For the CDR3, the DNA is TGTGCCAGCAGCCAGATTCAGAGGAATGAGCAGTTCTTC. The V call is TRBV3-1 (or the pseudogene TRBV3-2), the J call TRBJ2-1; D unclear. Per germline, CDR1 LGHDT and CDR2 YNNKEL (reference sequence). This CDR3 is built from 13 residues. Trimming removed 3 bases at V and 7 bases at J, with 10 bases between.